The entry below gives a single T cell receptor (beta chain) sequence along with its context. Its recognized antigen is unknown. Within one base of it there is no much larger clone, and no base qualities were kept. V sheds 6 bases and J sheds 3 bases, leaving 12 bases between their ends. The CDR3 covers 14 residues, taking in both the cysteine and the phenylalanine. The sequence is cut down to CDR3 DNA, 42 bases in frame from base 1. TCR cDNA was made using 5'RACE template switching, a step that added a universal primer site and unique molecular identifiers. Priming of cDNA synthesis was performed from both the TCR alpha and TCR beta constant segments. Two PCR steps were used to amplify libraries, with sample barcodes and sequencing adapters being added in the second step. Libraries were sequenced on Illumina HiSeq 2500 (2x100 bp) or NovaSeq (2x150 bp). As for how the authors treated the data: MIGEC handled demultiplexing of reads and collapsing into UMI consensus sequences, while MiXCR performed V(D)J alignment. Vaccine-responding clonotypes were defined with edgeR using replicate PBMC samples, requiring FDR below 0.01 and a log2 fold change above 5 up to day 15. CD4 or CD8 identity was assigned to each bulk clonotype according to whether the clonotype was present at higher abundance in the sequenced CD4 repertoire or the sequenced CD8 repertoire. The raw public data were reprocessed by TCRdb itself: fastp quality trimming at Q25, MiXCR clonotype calling, in-frame beta chains only. Rows with one shared CDR3 protein collapse into an entry with the most common genes and DNA. These V and J calls originate from TCRdb's pipeline instead of the authors' own analysis. The sample includes under 70,000 distinct CDR3 sequences, with around 7% observed a single time. Of the sample, less than 45% is held by the ten largest clones.

This specimen belongs to a study of T cells after yellow fever vaccination (dated by TCRdb to 2018 to 2020). About the study as a whole: The SMART-Seq v4 Ultra Low Input RNA kit was used to prepare libraries from fractions with low cell numbers. Bulk TCR alpha and beta repertoires were sequenced longitudinally to track T-cell clones before and after primary and booster YFV17D yellow fever vaccination. Blood samples were taken at several timepoints before and after primary and secondary immunization, and bulk PBMC replicates and cell subsets were isolated. Two healthy male donors, one aged 18 to 29 and one aged 30 to 40 years, made up the cohort.

What the research found in general, with its limitations: Most clones expanded after primary vaccination were re-detected after the booster (just under 97% of CD4 and roughly 87% of CD8), suggesting broad memory maintenance. Because the study included only a couple of donors, the extent to which the findings can be generalized is limited. Because abundant contaminating clonotypes from the bulk population could be contained in FACS-sorted repertoires, computational filtering was required. A small fraction of clonotypes appeared in both the CD4 and CD8 compartments, likely as a result of convergent recombination. Compared with the primary T-cell response, the secondary T-cell response was weaker but faster, peaking on day 5 rather than day 15.

Read against the paper, the sample's treatment or condition label means: live attenuated yellow fever vaccine strain. PBMCs were isolated from peripheral blood using a standard Ficoll-Paque protocol. Dynabeads CD4 and CD8 positive selection kits were used to isolate the CD4 and CD8 T-cell fractions. TriZol was used to extract RNA from bulk PBMCs, CD4 and CD8 fractions, and dextramer-positive and dextramer-negative fractions. Material: CD8+ T cells sorted from PBMCs, obtained on the day of the first yellow fever vaccination. The origin of this receptor is a man aged 18 to 29 who received the YFV17D yellow fever vaccine. The V gene is TRBV12-3 or TRBV12-4 and the J gene is TRBJ2-1; possibly the D gene is TRBD1, per 5 matching bases. The nucleotide sequence is TGTGCCAGCAGAGACAGACCCATCTACAATGAGCAGTTCTTC. It translates as CASRDRPIYNEQFF.